Following are 11 T cell receptor beta chains from one sample sequenced in a study of Graves' ophthalmopathy and Graves' hyperthyroidism. CDR3 regions of TCR beta were amplified from RNA transcripts. Second-round multiplex PCR came after first-round RT-PCR with HTBI primers. TCRdb re-called the multiplex PCR reads through MiXCR, storing one row per CDR3 protein. The sample carries about 220,000 distinct CDR3 sequences, roughly 21% recorded once. The specimen was peripheral blood. The receptors were gathered from a woman aged 45-65 years with Graves' ophthalmopathy.

The chain links TRBV12-3 or TRBV12-4 to TRBJ1-6, with D possibly matching TRBD1 (5 bases). This CDR3 is 14 amino acids long. Trimming removed 4 bases from V and 6 bases from J, with 10 bases in between. The CDR3, as DNA: TGTGCCAGCAGTTGGGGGGGAGCTAATTCACCCCTCCACTTT. Translated: CASSWGGANSPLHF.

In its sample, this clonotype was seen many times. V and J are TRBV11-2 and TRBJ1-1; D unresolved. Germline V gene data show CDR1 as SGHAT and CDR2 as FQNNGV. CDR3 length: 14 amino acids. Trimming took off 1 base at V and 6 bases at J, with 12 bases between the two ends. CDR3 sequence reads: CASSLAPGRPEAFF. The CDR3 bases are TGTGCCAGCAGCTTAGCCCCAGGACGGCCTGAAGCTTTCTTT.

V is TRBV7-8 and J is TRBJ2-5; a possible D gene is TRBD1 (6 bases). The germline gives CDR1 SGHVS, CDR2 FQNEAQ. Trimming shortened V by 8 bases and J by 4 bases, and 20 bases separated the two germline ends. This CDR3 comprises 15 residues. This chain's CDR3 is CASAPTRGRRETQYF. The CDR3, as DNA: TGTGCCAGCGCCCCCACCAGGGGAAGGAGAGAGACCCAGTACTTC.

This clonotype was seen repeatedly, ten times or more. The V and J genes are TRBV6-5 and TRBJ2-7; tentatively, D is TRBD1 (5 bases). Trimming left V 4 bases short and J 4 bases short, with 11 bases between. The CDR3 is made up of 13 amino acids. Germline V CDR1 and CDR2: MNHEY, SVGAGI. The CDR3 nucleotides are TGTGCCAGCAGTTCCAGGGCCCGATACGAGCAGTACTTC. Translating it yields CASSSRARYEQYF.

This clonotype has at least ten counts. The V and J genes are TRBV3-1 and TRBJ2-5; a weak D match, TRBD1 (6 bases). This CDR3 has 15 residues. Per the germline V gene, CDR1 is LGHDT and CDR2 is YNNKEL (reference sequence). Trimming removed 0 bases from V and 5 bases from J, with 13 bases in between. The CDR3 region is CASSQDPRDTETQYF. The CDR3 DNA sequence: TGTGCCAGCAGCCAAGACCCCAGGGACACGGAGACCCAGTACTTC.

This rearrangement joins TRBV24-1 to TRBJ2-5; 9 bases are a match to TRBD1. The V gene's germline CDR1 is KGHDR and CDR2 SFDVKD. The CDR3 consists of 14 residues. With V trimmed by 3 bases and J by 4 bases, 2 bases remained unmatched. The CDR3 loop reads CATSDADRGETQYF. DNA of the CDR3: TGTGCCACCAGTGATGCGGACAGGGGAGAGACCCAGTACTTC.

This clonotype has only a few counts. This chain connects TRBV11-2 to TRBJ1-5; the D is unclear. This CDR3 spans 15 amino acids. Germline assignment: CDR1 SGHAT and CDR2 FQNNGV. The germline V and J ends were trimmed by 4 bases and 3 bases, with 13 bases remaining between them. This chain's CDR3 is CASSSSGRFNQPQHF. In nucleotides, the CDR3 is TGTGCCAGCAGCTCAAGTGGGAGGTTCAATCAGCCCCAGCATTTT.

This clonotype was found many times. The chain joins TRBV5-1 to TRBJ2-4; 7 bases agree with TRBD1. With 0 bases clipped from V and 3 bases from J, the junction kept 0 bases outside the gene matches. CDR1 is SGHRS and CDR2 is YFSETQ in the germline V gene. The CDR3 runs 14 residues. This CDR3 is CASSLAGGKNIQYF. The DNA of the CDR3 is TGCGCCAGCAGCTTGGCAGGGGGCAAAAACATTCAGTACTTC.

The sample holds many counts of this clonotype. The J gene is TRBJ2-7, the V gene TRBV5-6; maybe TRBD2 (5 bases). Germline V gene data show CDR1 as SGHDT and CDR2 as YYEEEE. This CDR3 comprises 14 residues. The V end was cut by 5 bases, the J end by 1 base, with 13 bases between. The chain's CDR3 is CASSLSGKSYEQYF. The CDR3, as DNA: TGTGCCAGCAGTCTGAGCGGAAAATCCTACGAGCAGTACTTC.

This clonotype was seen at least ten times. This sequence joins TRBV28 and TRBJ1-1; the D is unclear. Trimming removed 3 bases from V and 3 bases from J, with 11 bases in between. The CDR3 is 14 amino acids. Per germline, CDR1 MDHEN and CDR2 SYDVKM. The CDR3 bases are TGTGCCAGCAGTTTCGGCGGGAGGTACACTGAAGCTTTCTTT. It specifies CASSFGGRYTEAFF.

The sample holds many counts of this clonotype. The J gene is TRBJ1-1, the V gene TRBV28, with 11 bases lining up with TRBD1. The germline CDR1 and CDR2 sequences are MDHEN and SYDVKM. Trimming cost V 6 bases and J 5 bases; bases outside gene matches: 5. The CDR3 contains 14 residues. The DNA for the CDR3 is TGTGCCAGCAGCAGGGACAGGGGGTCAACTGAAGCTTTCTTT. Its protein product is CASSRDRGSTEAFF.